The text below deals with one T cell receptor (beta chain). Antigen: not known. The source of the sample is a study of blood T cells in healthy people across ages. At the level of the study: Per every two T cells, about one barcoded beta molecule was captured by template switching.

Germline V lookup: CDR1 SGHDT, CDR2 YYEEEE. This CDR3 is 12 amino acids long. Using a J-beta primer mix together with a sample-barcoded 5' primer, a second PCR was run for 7 to 11 cycles. There were at least 3 million CDR3-containing paired-end reads obtained from each sample. TCRdb passed the 5' RACE reads through MiXCR, listing each CDR3 protein once. Of about a million distinct CDR3 sequences detected, roughly 50% appear once; the ten largest clones hold about 21%. Study-wide findings and caveats: CMV infection status of these donors was not known.

Sequenced input: blood. This chain joins TRBV5-6 and TRBJ2-5; the D is unclear. The J call is in doubt because the DNA end fits TRBJ2-7 better. The origin of this receptor is a woman aged 60-75 years in good health. This chain's CDR3 is CASSIPTNEQYF. The CDR3 nucleotides read TGTGCCAGCAGCATTCCCACGAACGAGCAGTACTTC.